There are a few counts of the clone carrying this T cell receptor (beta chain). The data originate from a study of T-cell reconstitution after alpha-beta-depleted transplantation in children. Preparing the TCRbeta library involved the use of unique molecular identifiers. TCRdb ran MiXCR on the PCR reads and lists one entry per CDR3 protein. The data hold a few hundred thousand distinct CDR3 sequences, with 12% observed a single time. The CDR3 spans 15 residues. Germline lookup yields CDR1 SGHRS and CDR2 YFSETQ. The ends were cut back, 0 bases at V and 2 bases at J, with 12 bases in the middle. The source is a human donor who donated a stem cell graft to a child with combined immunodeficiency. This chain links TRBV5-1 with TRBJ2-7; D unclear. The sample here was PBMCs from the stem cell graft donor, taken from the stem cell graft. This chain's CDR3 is CASSLAENWPYEQYF. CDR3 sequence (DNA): TGCGCCAGCAGCTTGGCCGAAAACTGGCCCTACGAGCAGTACTTC.